The text below deals with one T cell receptor beta chain. Antigen specificity is unknown. Sequencing used immunoSEQ multiplex PCR; TCRdb keeps in-frame clones, though not all of them. In the table there are some 1.1 million clones, 60% to 85% of which are singletons. The data derive from a study of shared clonotypes between healthy human individuals. The CDR3 length is 16 residues. Per the germline V gene, CDR1 is PRHDT and CDR2 is FYEKMQ (reference sequence). The V gene end was trimmed by 0 bases and the J gene end by 5 bases; junction bases not matched to a gene: 7. Points from the study as a whole: It was observed that roughly 4.8% of naive CD4 clonotypes were shared across a handful of donors. Deeper or shallower sequencing was expected to change how clonotypes are shared among donors. In this cohort, only blood was sampled, and tissue repertoires likely differ. Naive subsets tended to show greater estimated richness than memory subsets.

V and J are TRBV13 and TRBJ1-1, with 9 bases lining up with TRBD1. The sample comprised memory CD4+ T cells from PBMCs. Subset reported: CD45RA-negative fraction. This receptor was taken from a man younger than 35 in good health. Some clones in this sample may be carry-over from other donors' samples. The CDR3 spells CASSLGRTGERTEAFF. The CDR3 DNA is TGTGCCAGCAGCTTAGGTCGGACAGGGGAGAGGACTGAAGCTTTCTTT.